One sample yielded the 9 T cell receptor beta chains listed below, sequenced in a study of cytomegalovirus exposure and HLA in healthy donors. A multiplex PCR was run with 60 Vbeta primers and 13 Jbeta primers. The repertoire was sequenced with immunoSEQ multiplex PCR; TCRdb's copy has only in-frame clones and lacks some. The sample lists about 160,000 clones; approximately 78% were seen once. Sequenced: PBMCs. These receptors were obtained from a male donor in good health and CMV-seronegative.

This clone came up once. The rearrangement links TRBV4-2 to TRBJ2-7, with 12 bases aligning to TRBD1. With 0 bases clipped from V and 3 bases from J, the junction kept 3 bases outside the gene matches. In germline, CDR1 is LGHNA, CDR2 YNFKEQ. CDR3 size: 16 residues. CDR3 loop: CASSQEGTGGHYEQYF. Here the CDR3 DNA reads TGTGCCAGCAGCCAAGAAGGGACAGGGGGCCACTACGAGCAGTACTTC.

The chain is built from TRBV2 and TRBJ1-1; 11 bases are shared with TRBD1. This CDR3 spans 13 amino acids. Germline V gene sequence: CDR1 SNHLY, CDR2 FYNNEI. The V segment lost 6 bases and the J segment 4 bases; nucleotides outside the gene matches: 1. The CDR3 is CASRGTGGTEAFF. CDR3 sequence (DNA): TGTGCCAGCAGAGGGACAGGGGGCACTGAAGCTTTCTTT. The whole variable domain, remainder taken from reference TRBV2 and TRBJ1-1, is EPEVTQTPSHQVTQMGQEVILRCVPISNHLYFYWYRQILGQKVEFLVSFYNNEISEKSEIFDDQFSVERPDGSNFTLKIRSTKLEDSAMYFCASRGTGGTEAFFGQGTRLTVV.

The chain has TRBV5-8 and TRBJ1-5; D perhaps matches TRBD1 (5 bases). The CDR3 length is 16 residues. V lost 0 bases and J 7 bases, leaving 17 bases between the germline ends. CDR1 is SGHTS and CDR2 is YDEGEE in the germline V gene. CDR3 in DNA: TGTGCCAGCAGCTTGGGACCAGGGCTTTCAAAGCAGCCCCAGCATTTT. This codes for CASSLGPGLSKQPQHF.

The rearrangement links TRBV21-1 to TRBJ1-2; whether TRBD1, the table's D call, matches the DNA was not checked. TRBV21-1 is a listed pseudogene. This CDR3 spans 14 amino acids. This chain's CDR3 is CASRQWTGGYGYTF. As DNA, the CDR3 is TGTGCCAGCAGGCAGTGGACAGGGGGGTATGGCTACACCTTC.

The CDR3 DNA reads as TGCGCCAGCAGCCAAGTGGAAGGGGTAGGGAACACTGAAGCTTTCTTT. Its translation is CASSQVEGVGNTEAFF. The chain is built from TRBV4-1 and TRBJ1-1, with D possibly matching TRBD1 (5 bases). The CDR3 is made up of 16 amino acids. Trimming took off 1 base at V and 1 base at J, with 13 bases between the two ends. From germline, CDR1 is MGHRA and CDR2 YSYEKL.

The chain joins TRBV7-9 to TRBJ2-7; unclear D gene. The V gene lost 1 base and the J gene lost 2 bases, with 18 bases spanning the gap. CDR3 length equals 17 residues. The V gene's germline CDR1 is SEHNR and CDR2 FQNEAQ (reference sequence). CDR3 DNA sequence: TGTGCCAGCAGCTTAGATAAAGCGTTGAAGAGTACCTACGAGCAGTACTTC. Translating gives CASSLDKALKSTYEQYF. Complete variable domain (other parts from reference TRBV7-9 and TRBJ2-7): DTGVSQNPRHKITKRGQNVTFRCDPISEHNRLYWYRQTLGQGPEFLTYFQNEAQLEKSRLLSDRFSAERPKGSFSTLEIQRTEQGDSAMYLCASSLDKALKSTYEQYFGPGTRLTVT.

The V and J genes are TRBV9 and TRBJ2-5; 8 bases map to TRBD2. The assigned J gene may be wrong: the sequence end matches TRBJ2-7 better. The CDR3 extends over 13 amino acids. CDR1 is SGDLS and CDR2 is YYNGEE in the germline V gene. The CDR3 here is CASGAGGSYEQYF. Here the CDR3 DNA reads TGTGCCAGCGGTGCGGGAGGAAGCTACGAGCAGTACTTC.

This clone was picked up one time. This chain links TRBV6-4 with TRBJ1-5; D is ambiguous. CDR1 is MRHNA, CDR2 SNTAGT, per germline. This CDR3 region has 15 residues. V lost 6 bases, J lost 0 bases, and 12 bases lay in between. CDR3 protein: CASSGRHDSNQPQHF. The DNA of the CDR3 is TGTGCCAGCAGCGGGAGGCACGATAGCAATCAGCCCCAGCATTTT.

V is TRBV28 and J is TRBJ2-7; 7 bases match TRBD2. There are 14 residues in the CDR3. V dropped 6 bases and J dropped 4; count of bases not matched to a gene: 9. Germline lookup yields CDR1 MDHEN and CDR2 SYDVKM. DNA of the CDR3: TGTGCCAGCAGACCTTCAGGCGGGAGATACGAGCAGTACTTC. Protein: CASRPSGGRYEQYF.